Each of the 16 T cell receptor beta chains below was sequenced from the same sample in a study of breast tumors, draining lymph nodes, adjacent tissues. MiXCR was run by TCRdb on the multiplex PCR reads, yielding one entry per CDR3 protein. The table has a few hundred thousand distinct CDR3 sequences, under 35% seen once. Samples came from axillary lymph nodes draining the breast cancer. Sequencing was done on a sample of axillary lymph node tissue. These receptors were obtained from a female donor with breast cancer. Some clones in this sample may be carry-over from other donors' samples.

V and J are TRBV20-1 and TRBJ2-6; D remains unclear. The CDR3 is 13 residues long. V was clipped by 0 bases and J by 1 base, with 1 base between them. Germline V gene sequence: CDR1 DFQATT, CDR2 SNEGSKA (reference sequence). The DNA of the CDR3 is TGCAGTGCTAGAGATTCTGGGGCCAACGTCCTGACTTTC. This gives the protein CSARDSGANVLTF.

This clonotype appeared a few times. The V call is TRBV9, the J call TRBJ2-1; 13 bases are shared with TRBD2. Per germline, CDR1 SGDLS and CDR2 YYNGEE. With V trimmed by 3 bases and J by 6 bases, 6 bases remained unmatched. The CDR3 sequence is 16 residues long. CDR3: CASSGSTSGRANEQFF. The DNA of the CDR3 is TGTGCCAGCAGCGGGAGCACTAGCGGGAGGGCCAATGAGCAGTTCTTC.

For this clonotype: Its ends do not fully match the called genes, so a read error is possible. The rearrangement links TRBV7-9 to TRBJ1-2, with a tentative D call TRBD1 (5 bases). Germline CDR1 SEHNR, CDR2 FQNEAQ (reference sequence). CDR3 length: 15 amino acids. CDR3 in DNA: TGTGCCAGCAGTAGTAGTGGGGGGTCCCCCGATGGCTACCCCTTC. Translated: CASSSSGGSPDGYPF.

This sequence joins TRBV12-3 or TRBV12-4 and TRBJ2-2; D is undetermined. This CDR3 has 12 residues. Trimming stripped 5 bases from V and 0 bases from J, with 1 base between. DNA for the CDR3: TGTGCCAGCAGTACGAACACCGGGGAGCTGTTTTTT. This codes for CASSTNTGELFF.

This clonotype was seen many times. The chain links TRBV5-4 to TRBJ2-7; D is ambiguous. The ends were cut back, 1 base at V and 3 bases at J, with 11 bases in the middle. The CDR3 has 14 residues. Germline loops: CDR1 SGHNT, CDR2 YYREEE (reference sequence). CDR3 sequence: CASSLSQKNYEQYF. The CDR3 nucleotides are TGTGCCAGCAGCTTGTCCCAGAAAAACTACGAGCAGTACTTC.

This clonotype appeared many times. V gene TRBV19 combines with J gene TRBJ2-5; the D gene is possibly TRBD1 (5 bases). This CDR3 has 15 amino acids. Germline V gene sequence: CDR1 LNHDA, CDR2 SQIVND (reference sequence). Trimming took 9 bases from V and 5 from J, leaving 22 bases between them. The CDR3 is CASSPGSQGWETQYF. DNA for the CDR3: TGTGCCAGCAGCCCCGGGTCGCAGGGTTGGGAGACCCAGTACTTC. The full variable domain, its missing parts supplied by reference TRBV19 and TRBJ2-5, is DGGITQSPKYLFRKEGQNVTLSCEQNLNHDAMYWYRQDPGQGLRLIYYSQIVNDFQKGDIAEGYSVSREKKESFPLTVTSAQKNPTAFYLCASSPGSQGWETQYFGPGTRLLVL.

This clonotype was seen ten or more times. This chain links TRBV7-4 with TRBJ1-4; D is ambiguous. From germline, CDR1 is SGHVT and CDR2 SQSDAQ. Trimming cost V 4 bases and J 8 bases, with 14 bases left between them. The CDR3 extends over 14 amino acids. The CDR3 bases are TGTGCCAGCAGCTCCCCGGACTCGTGGGAAAAACTGTTTTTT. It is translated as CASSSPDSWEKLFF.

This clonotype was counted between two and nine times. This chain uses TRBV18 with TRBJ2-7; 7 bases agree with TRBD1. J lost 3 bases, V lost 4 bases, and 6 bases had no gene match. Looked up from germline, CDR1 is KGHSH and CDR2 is LQKENI. This CDR3 is built from 14 residues. The chain's CDR3 is CASSLDRADYEQYF. Written as DNA, the CDR3 is TGTGCCAGCTCACTCGACAGGGCCGACTACGAGCAGTACTTC.

By share, this clonotype ranks as medium-sized. The V and J genes are TRBV20-1 and TRBJ2-5; tentative D call: TRBD2 (6 bases). Germline CDR1 DFQATT, CDR2 SNEGSKA (reference sequence). The CDR3 totals 13 residues. Trimming removed 1 base at V and 5 bases at J, with 11 bases between. The CDR3 here is CSARVEGRETQYF. In DNA form, the CDR3 reads TGCAGTGCTAGAGTTGAGGGGAGGGAGACCCAGTACTTC.

This clonotype was counted many times. The chain has TRBV7-2 and TRBJ2-2; tentative D call: TRBD1 (6 bases). V dropped 5 bases and J dropped 6 bases, with 19 bases sitting between them. The CDR3 runs to 16 residues. Germline V gene sequence: CDR1 SGHTA, CDR2 FQGNSA. CDR3 nucleotides: TGTGCCAGCAGCCCTAGACAGGCGCGAAAATCCGGGGAGCTGTTTTTT. This codes for CASSPRQARKSGELFF.

This clonotype was recorded many times. V usage is TRBV11-3 and J usage is TRBJ2-5; 8 bases are a match to TRBD1. Germline V CDR1 and CDR2: SGHNT, YENEEA. V was clipped by 5 bases and J by 3 bases; unmatched bases: 8. There are 15 residues in the CDR3. In DNA, the CDR3 is TGTGCCAGCAGCCCAGGACAGGGAGGCGAAGAGACCCAGTACTTC. Its translation is CASSPGQGGEETQYF.

Ten or more counts support this clonotype. The chain links TRBV2 to TRBJ2-7; tentatively, D is TRBD2 (5 bases). The CDR3 runs 15 residues. Germline values: CDR1 SNHLY, CDR2 FYNNEI. The V gene lost 6 bases and the J gene lost 6 bases, with 21 bases spanning the gap. The CDR3: CASRAKSGGPLEQYF. In DNA, the CDR3 is TGTGCCAGCAGGGCTAAAAGCGGCGGGCCTCTCGAGCAGTACTTC.

On this clonotype: A much larger clonotype is one base distant, so this may be a read error. This chain links TRBV20-1 with TRBJ2-1; 8 positions agree with TRBD2. This CDR3 spans 14 amino acids. Germline V gives CDR1 DFQATT, CDR2 SNEGSKA (reference sequence). The CDR3 protein is CSAWAGGSYTEQFF. CDR3 DNA sequence: TGCAGTGCTTGGGCGGGAGGCTCCTACACTGAGCAGTTCTTC.

This clonotype was detected ten times or more. This rearrangement joins TRBV5-1 to TRBJ2-3; D remains unclear. Trimming took 0 bases from V and 1 from J, leaving 9 bases between them. CDR3 size: 15 residues. Germline-derived CDR1 and CDR2 are SGHRS and YFSETQ. DNA of the CDR3: TGCGCCAGCAGCTTGGAGCCAGCTCGCACAGATACGCAGTATTTT. It is translated as CASSLEPARTDTQYF.

This clonotype showed up many times. This rearrangement joins TRBV6-1 to TRBJ2-1, with D hard to call. CDR1 and CDR2 (germline): MNHNS, SASEGT. The CDR3 spans 11 residues. The ends were cut back, 3 bases at V and 9 bases at J, with 6 bases in the middle. CDR3 nucleotide sequence: TGTGCCAGCAGTGATGGTGGTGAGCAGTTCTTC. Translated: CASSDGGEQFF.

J is TRBJ1-6 and V is TRBV6-4; D gene ambiguous. Germline CDR1 is MRHNA and CDR2 is SNTAGT. This CDR3 has 16 amino acids. Trimming cost V 6 bases and J 7 bases, with 19 bases left between them. The CDR3 region has the DNA TGTGCCAGCAGGGAATTACTAGCGGGAGTAAATTCACCCCTCCACTTT. Amino acids: CASRELLAGVNSPLHF.